Following are 19 T cell receptor beta chains from one sample sequenced in a study of breast tumors, draining lymph nodes, adjacent tissues. A single record per CDR3 protein comes from TCRdb applying MiXCR to the multiplex PCR reads. The repertoire holds some 53,000 distinct CDR3 sequences, with less than 55% as singletons. The specimen sequenced was breast tumor tissue. All receptors come from a female donor with breast cancer. Some clones in this sample may be carry-over from other donors' samples.

This clonotype was counted ten times or more. V usage is TRBV6-1 and J usage is TRBJ2-5, with 13 bases aligning to TRBD2. Per germline, CDR1 MNHNS and CDR2 SASEGT. V shed 6 bases, J shed 2 bases, and the junction held 6 bases outside the gene matches. This CDR3 region has 16 residues. The CDR3 nucleotides read TGTGCCAGCAGGGGACTAGCGGGATGGGAACAAGAGACCCAGTACTTC. Protein sequence: CASRGLAGWEQETQYF.

The V gene is TRBV27, the J gene TRBJ1-2, with D possibly TRBD1 on 5 matching bases. Germline assignment: CDR1 MNHEY and CDR2 SMNVEV (reference sequence). The CDR3 spans 14 residues. Deletions cut 6 bases from V and 4 bases from J, with 15 bases between. CDR3 sequence: CASRISTAAYGYTF. As DNA, the CDR3 is TGTGCCAGCAGAATCTCGACAGCAGCCTATGGCTACACCTTC.

There are many counts of this clonotype. This chain joins TRBV4-1 and TRBJ2-3; D could derive from TRBD1 or TRBD2 (5 bases each). This CDR3 is built from 15 residues. Germline V gives CDR1 MGHRA, CDR2 YSYEKL. V gave up 1 base and J gave up 4 bases, with 12 bases separating them. This CDR3 is CASSQAGTLPDTQYF. CDR3 DNA: TGCGCCAGCAGCCAAGCCGGGACCCTACCAGATACGCAGTATTTT.

As to this clonotype: One base away lies a much larger clone, so this may be a sequencing read error. This chain links TRBV19 with TRBJ1-1, with D uncertain. CDR3 size: 13 residues. CDR1 and CDR2 from the germline V gene are LNHDA and SQIVND (reference sequence). The V and J ends lost 4 bases and 1 base respectively, with 7 bases between them. CDR3 nucleotides: TGTGCCAGTAGTACCCAGAGGAACACTGAAGCTTTCTTT. The encoded protein is CASSTQRNTEAFF.

The chain uses TRBV29-1 and TRBJ2-5; TRBD2 matches 9 bases. Germline V lookup: CDR1 SQVTM, CDR2 ANQGSEA. The CDR3 is 14 amino acids. CDR3 sequence: CRVAGVTGRETQYF. CDR3 DNA sequence: TGCAGGGTAGCGGGAGTGACGGGGAGGGAGACCCAGTACTTC.

Remarks on this clonotype: Just one base apart from a much larger clone, this may be a read error. This chain connects TRBV28 to TRBJ2-1, with TRBD2 matching over 12 bases. There are 16 residues in the CDR3. With 8 bases clipped from V and 6 bases from J, the junction kept 11 bases outside the gene matches. Germline V gives CDR1 MDHEN, CDR2 SYDVKM. CDR3 sequence reads: CASGSGPGLAGNEQFF. The CDR3 nucleotides read TGTGCCAGCGGTTCAGGACCGGGACTAGCGGGCAATGAGCAGTTCTTC.

Remarks on this clonotype: A much larger clone lies a single base off, so this may be a read error. This sequence joins TRBV27 and TRBJ1-2; possibly TRBD1 for D (6 bases). V was trimmed by 4 bases and J by 7 bases, leaving 16 bases between them. CDR3 length: 14 amino acids. In germline, CDR1 is MNHEY, CDR2 SMNVEV (reference sequence). The CDR3 is CASSYIGTRAGYTF. The DNA of the CDR3 is TGTGCCAGCAGTTACATCGGGACACGAGCTGGCTACACCTTC.

V is TRBV9 and J is TRBJ2-7; 11 positions match TRBD2. This CDR3 comprises 14 residues. CDR1 is SGDLS, CDR2 YYNGEE, per germline. After removal of 6 bases from V and 3 bases from J, the junction contained 5 bases not matched to a gene. CDR3 amino acids: CASKRGTSGYEQYF. The CDR3 nucleotides are TGTGCCAGCAAAAGGGGGACTAGCGGCTACGAGCAGTACTTC.

In this sample, this clonotype turned up many times. The gene calls are TRBV11-2 and TRBJ2-5; D is unresolved. The germline V and J ends were trimmed by 2 bases and 2 bases, with 12 bases remaining between them. The length of the CDR3 is 15 residues. CDR1 and CDR2 from the germline V gene are SGHAT and FQNNGV. CDR3 region: CASSLQQPPQETQYF. CDR3 nucleotide sequence: TGTGCCAGCAGCTTACAGCAACCTCCTCAAGAGACCCAGTACTTC. Full variable domain (remainder filled in from reference TRBV11-2 and TRBJ2-5): EAGVAQSPRYKIIEKRQSVAFWCNPISGHATLYWYQQILGQGPKLLIQFQNNGVVDDSQLPKDRFSAERLKGVDSTLKIQPAKLEDSAVYLCASSLQQPPQETQYFGPGTRLLVL.

In this sample, this clonotype turned up a few times. J is TRBJ2-3 and V is TRBV18; 7 nucleotides agree with TRBD2. V shed 4 bases, J shed 2 bases, and the junction held 15 bases outside the gene matches. CDR3 length equals 18 residues. Germline values: CDR1 KGHSH, CDR2 LQKENI. The CDR3 bases are TGTGCCAGCTCACACCGGACGTCCCGGGAGGCGAACACAGATACGCAGTATTTT. Amino acid sequence: CASSHRTSREANTDTQYF.

This clonotype occurred many times. The V gene is TRBV29-1, the J gene TRBJ1-4; D not resolved. Germline V lookup: CDR1 SQVTM, CDR2 ANQGSEA. The CDR3 consists of 13 residues. Deletions cut 4 bases from V and 7 bases from J, with 13 bases between. CDR3 protein: CSVGIRISEKLFF. The CDR3 region has the DNA TGCAGCGTTGGAATAAGGATTTCTGAAAAACTGTTTTTT.

The table lists this clonotype with many counts. CDR3 in DNA: TGTGCCAGCAGCAAGACGACTAGCGGGAGAAGCTACGAGCAGTACTTC. Protein sequence: CASSKTTSGRSYEQYF. V gene TRBV13 combines with J gene TRBJ2-7; 12 positions agree with TRBD2. The CDR3 runs to 16 residues. The ends lost 5 bases at V and 3 bases at J; junction bases unmatched: 8. Germline CDR1 and CDR2: PRHDT and FYEKMQ (reference sequence).

The gene calls are TRBV30 and TRBJ1-4, with D possibly being TRBD1 (6 bases). There are 13 residues in the CDR3. The V end was cut by 6 bases, the J end by 5 bases, with 13 bases between. Germline V gene sequence: CDR1 GTSNPN, CDR2 SVGIG (reference sequence). The CDR3 nucleotides are TGTGCCTGCACGAGGGGGGTAAATGAAAAACTGTTTTTT. Its protein is CACTRGVNEKLFF.

The table lists this clonotype with a count of one. The junction does not match germline at one end; this may be a read error. The J gene is TRBJ1-2, the V gene TRBV12-3 or TRBV12-4; a weak D match, TRBD1 (6 bases). The CDR3 is made up of 12 amino acids. CDR3 in DNA: TGTGCCGGCAGTTCCACAGGGTATGGCTACACCTTC. It is translated as CAGSSTGYGYTF.

Concerning this clonotype: The conserved closing phenylalanine or tryptophan is absent in this CDR3, likely reflecting a read error. Because the CDR3's place on the DNA is in doubt, the DNA is left out and the CDR3 is given as listed by TCRdb. CDR3 residues: CASSQDFL. The chain combines TRBV4-1 with TRBJ2-1. Termini included, the CDR3 measures 8 amino acids. Germline V gene sequence: CDR1 MGHRA, CDR2 YSYEKL.

The chain recombines TRBV12-3 or TRBV12-4 with TRBJ1-6, with unresolved D. CDR3 size: 16 residues. The germline V and J ends were trimmed by 6 bases and 5 bases, with 17 bases remaining between them. This CDR3 is CASSFGRAADNSPLHF. As DNA, the CDR3 is TGTGCCAGCAGCTTTGGGAGGGCCGCGGATAATTCACCCCTCCACTTT.

This clonotype was found many times. The chain links TRBV20-1 to TRBJ2-3; D not resolved. CDR3 length equals 12 residues. Germline CDR1 and CDR2: DFQATT and SNEGSKA (reference sequence). V was cut by 3 bases and J by 0 bases, with 4 bases left in between. The CDR3 loop is CSASGSTDTQYF. The CDR3 DNA reads TGCAGTGCTAGCGGGAGCACAGATACGCAGTATTTT.

Of note for this clonotype: Compared with germline, one end of the junction differs, possibly owing to a read error. This chain uses TRBV15 with TRBJ1-6; 12 nucleotides line up with TRBD1. Germline V gene data show CDR1 as LNHNV and CDR2 as YYDKDF (reference sequence). The CDR3 has 21 residues. CDR3 bases: TGTGCCGCCAGCAGTGCCAATCTCCTCCAGTCCGGGACAGGGGGCAGTTCACCCCTCCACTTT. It codes for CAASSANLLQSGTGGSSPLHF. Drawing the rest from reference TRBV15 and TRBJ1-6, the complete variable domain is DAMVIQNPRYQVTQFGKPVTLSCSQTLNHNVMYWYQQKSSQAPKLLFHYYDKDFNNEADTPDNFQSRRPNTSFCFLDIRSPGLGDTAMYLCAASSANLLQSGTGGSSPLHFGNGTRLTVT.

The chain recombines TRBV19 with TRBJ1-5; D gene unclear. Trimming left V 3 bases short and J 11 bases short, with 2 bases between. The CDR3 is made up of 9 amino acids. Germline V lookup: CDR1 LNHDA, CDR2 SQIVND (reference sequence). In nucleotides, the CDR3 is TGTGCCAGTAGTATGTCCCAGCATTTT. It yields the protein CASSMSQHF.